This TCR beta chain was sequenced in a study of blood T cell repertoires in COVID-19. Overall study: Recovered participants had two consecutive negative NP/OP PCR tests, healthcare professional clearance, or symptom resolution. T cells, B-cell-depleted T cells, or PBMCs supplied cDNA or gDNA.

Original analysis: Estimation of nucleated cell counts relied on the amplification of reference gene primers. Generated by immunoSEQ multiplex PCR, the TCRdb table keeps only in-frame clones and is missing some. The D gene and trimming were derived from the DNA, and the V and J assignments and clone size from that table. The sample contains some 200,000 clones, 80% to 90% of which appear only once. Participants, roughly 18 to 100 years old, spanned about 26 US areas. Trimming took 3 bases from V and 5 from J; bases not matched to a gene: 4. From germline, CDR1 is KGHSH and CDR2 LQKENI. The CDR3 has 14 amino acids.

This receptor was obtained from a young man in a cohort exposed to, infected with or recovered from COVID-19 (not recorded which). This chain joins TRBV18 and TRBJ1-5; 7 positions match TRBD1. Sequencing was carried out using PBMCs or T cells enriched from blood (not recorded which). This CDR3 reads CASSPRTGDQPQHF. CDR3 in DNA: TGTGCCAGCTCACCCCGTACAGGGGATCAGCCCCAGCATTTT.